A selection of T cell receptor beta chains follows, all from one sample in a study of T cell responses to AZD1222 COVID-19 vaccine. TCRdb's table, derived via immunoSEQ multiplex PCR, lists solely in-frame clones and lacks some. The top ten hold approximately 1.8% of the sample, which has 180,000 or so clones, 91% seen once. The sequencing used peripheral blood, collected 28 days after the second AZD1222 dose. Every receptor here comes from an adult who received the AZD1222 COVID-19 vaccine. Each CDR3 is given with its conserved first and last residue. Each record gives: clone size, D gene, J gene, V gene, CDR3 DNA, CDR3 protein. The D gene is left open where the match is weak. Clone size, where shown, is once, few, many, or a class for clones that have expanded.

-,TRBD1,TRBJ1-3,TRBV3-1/TRBV3-2,TGTGCCAGCAGCCAGGCCGGGACAGCGGTCAGCACCATATATTTT,CASSQAGTAVSTIYF
-,TRBD2,TRBJ2-7,TRBV5-4,TGTGCCAGCAGCTCCCGACCTCAGACTAGCGGGGTACTCCTCTCCTACGAGCAGTACTTC,CASSSRPQTSGVLLSYEQYF
-,TRBD1,TRBJ1-4,TRBV6-5,TGTGCCAGCAGCACCCTCAGGGGGTCAAGTGAAAAACTGTTTTTT,CASSTLRGSSEKLFF
-,TRBD1,TRBJ2-7,TRBV7-9,TGTGCCATCGACAGGGCTCGCGAGCAGTACTTC,CAIDRAREQYF
once,-,TRBJ2-2,TRBV19,TGTGCCAGTAAACTGTGGGGAGCGAACACCGGGGAGCTGTTTTTT,CASKLWGANTGELFF
-,-,TRBJ1-1,TRBV18,TGTGCCAGCTCAGCCTCACAATATGAAGCTTTCTTT,CASSASQYEAFF
-,TRBD2,TRBJ2-5,TRBV19,TGTGCCAGTAGTACCGGACTAGCGGGAGGGGAGACCCAGTACTTC,CASSTGLAGGETQYF
-,-,TRBJ1-2,TRBV6-1,TGTGCCAGCAGTGAAAAGGGGAACTATGGCTACACCTTC,CASSEKGNYGYTF
-,-,TRBJ2-3,TRBV9,TGTGCCAGCAGCGCTATTAAATTCACAGATACGCAGTATTTT,CASSAIKFTDTQYF
-,-,TRBJ1-4,TRBV19,TGTGCCAGTAGTATAAGGGGCGGTATCTGGGAAAAACTGTTTTTT,CASSIRGGIWEKLFF
-,-,TRBJ1-1,TRBV12-3/TRBV12-4,TGTGCCAGCAGTTTAGGTGGGATAGAAGCTTTCTTT,CASSLGGIEAFF
-,-,TRBJ1-1,TRBV5-8,TGTGCCAGCAGCTTGGGACTCCGCCGGAGCACTGAAGCTTTCTTT,CASSLGLRRSTEAFF
-,-,TRBJ1-3,TRBV6-5,TGTGCCAGCAGTTACGGCCAGTACTCTGGAAACACCATATATTTT,CASSYGQYSGNTIYF
-,-,TRBJ1-4,TRBV5-6,TGTGCCAGCGGGCGGAGTAGTGAAAAACTGTTTTTT,CASGRSSEKLFF
-,-,TRBJ1-2,TRBV4-3,TGCGCCAGCAGCCAAGATAGTAGCACAGGCGAGGGTGGCTACACCTTC,CASSQDSSTGEGGYTF
-,TRBD1,TRBJ1-2,TRBV5-1,TGCGCCAGCAGCTTAGACGGGACAGGGGTTAACTATGGCTACACCTTC,CASSLDGTGVNYGYTF
once,TRBD1,TRBJ1-1,TRBV4-2,TGTGCCAGCAGCCAAGATTTGGGGGACAGGGCCAACACTGAAGCTTTCTTT,CASSQDLGDRANTEAFF
-,-,TRBJ1-2,TRBV4-1,TGCGCCAGCAGCTTCTCGGACAGAGGAAAAGGGGGCTACACCTTC,CASSFSDRGKGGYTF
few,-,TRBJ1-1,TRBV5-1,TGCGCCAGCAGTTACCCGGGACGGTCGAACACTGAAGCTTTCTTT,CASSYPGRSNTEAFF
-,-,TRBJ1-1,TRBV12-3/TRBV12-4,TGTGCCAGCAGAGGGACGGCGAACACTGAAGCTTTCTTT,CASRGTANTEAFF
-,-,TRBJ2-7,TRBV5-1,TGCGCCAGCAGCACCCCCGGGACTCAGCTACGCGAGCAGTACTTC,CASSTPGTQLREQYF
once,-,TRBJ2-2,TRBV9,TGTGCCAGCAGCGCCGGGACGGTGAACACCGGGGAGCTGTTTTTT,CASSAGTVNTGELFF
-,-,TRBJ2-7,TRBV18,TGTGCCAGCTCACCATCGACCGTGGAAGAGCAGTACTTC,CASSPSTVEEQYF
-,-,TRBJ1-4,TRBV5-5,TGTGCCAGCAGCTCCCACCCCACCTCAAATGAAAAACTGTTTTTT,CASSSHPTSNEKLFF
-,-,TRBJ1-3,TRBV5-1,TGCGCCAGCAGCTCCGGACCCTTCTCTGGAAACACCATATATTTT,CASSSGPFSGNTIYF
once,TRBD1,TRBJ1-4,TRBV6-5,TGTGCCAGCAGTTCCGGGACAGGGGGCGCAAAACTGTTTTTT,CASSSGTGGAKLFF
-,-,TRBJ1-3,TRBV19,TGTGCCAGTAGTACCCATCTCGACGGTAGAAACACCATATATTTT,CASSTHLDGRNTIYF
-,TRBD2,TRBJ2-3,TRBV4-2,TGTGCCAGCAGCCAAGAAGTGATCGCTAGCGGGAGTTCAGATACGCAGTATTTT,CASSQEVIASGSSDTQYF
-,-,TRBJ2-1,TRBV18,TGTGCCAGCTCACCCCCAACGAGCTCCTACAATGAGCAGTTCTTC,CASSPPTSSYNEQFF
-,-,TRBJ2-5,TRBV11-2,TGTGCCAGCAGCTTAGATGCACGGGACCCCGGTATCACGGAGACCCAGTACTTC,CASSLDARDPGITETQYF
-,TRBD1,TRBJ1-1,TRBV5-1,TGCGCCAGCAGCTTGGCCAGGGGGTCGAACACTGAAGCTTTCTTT,CASSLARGSNTEAFF
-,TRBD1,TRBJ1-2,TRBV19,TGTGCCAGTAGTCAGGGGGCGGGGTATGGCTACACCTTC,CASSQGAGYGYTF
few,-,TRBJ1-5,TRBV18,TGTGCCAGCTCACCTGCCCCTAGGGATCAGCCCCAGCATTTT,CASSPAPRDQPQHF
-,-,TRBJ2-7,TRBV7-8,TGTGCCAGCAGCCCAGGGTACGAGCAGTACTTC,CASSPGYEQYF
-,TRBD2,TRBJ2-5,TRBV5-1,TGCGCCAGCAGCTTAGGGGTAGCGGGAGAGACCCAGTACTTC,CASSLGVAGETQYF
-,-,TRBJ2-1,TRBV6-5,TGTGCCAGCAGTAGAGACAGTTACAATGAGCAGTTCTTC,CASSRDSYNEQFF
-,-,TRBJ1-5,TRBV6-6,TGTGCCAGCAGTTACAAGTACGGGCAGAGCAATCAGCCCCAGCATTTT,CASSYKYGQSNQPQHF
-,TRBD1,TRBJ2-7,TRBV2,TGTGCCAGCAGGACAGGGTCTAACTACGAGCAGTACTTC,CASRTGSNYEQYF
few,TRBD1,TRBJ1-5,TRBV6-5,TGTGCCAGCAGCTGGACAGGGGATCAGCCCCAGCATTTT,CASSWTGDQPQHF
-,TRBD1,TRBJ1-2,TRBV5-1,TGCGCCAGCAGCTTACCCCTTCGGACAGGGGGCAAAGGATTCGGTGGCTACACCTTC,CASSLPLRTGGKGFGGYTF
few,TRBD1,TRBJ1-6,TRBV3-1/TRBV3-2,TGTGCCAGCAGCCGCCGACAGGGTCCGAGCTCCTATAATTCACCCCTCCACTTT,CASSRRQGPSSYNSPLHF
-,-,TRBJ1-2,TRBV4-3,TGCGCCAGCAGCCCAAGGGGTTCAGGGAGAGGCTACACCTTC,CASSPRGSGRGYTF
-,-,TRBJ1-5,TRBV7-6,TGTGCCAGCAGCTTACAGACTGGCGCCAATCAGCCCCAGCATTTT,CASSLQTGANQPQHF
-,-,TRBJ1-2,TRBV5-1,TGCGCCAGCAGCTTCGGTACGGATTATGGCTACACCTTC,CASSFGTDYGYTF
-,TRBD1,TRBJ2-5,TRBV5-1,TGCGCCAGCAGCTCCGGGACAGGCGTCCAAGAGACCCAGTACTTC,CASSSGTGVQETQYF
-,-,TRBJ2-7,TRBV10-3,TGTGCCATCAGTGATTGGGGGCTCTACGAGCAGTACTTC,CAISDWGLYEQYF
-,TRBD2,TRBJ2-1,TRBV9,TGTGCCAGCAGCGTAAGAGCGGGGAAGGGTTCCTACAATGAGCAGTTCTTC,CASSVRAGKGSYNEQFF
once,-,TRBJ2-3,TRBV10-3,TGTGCCATCAGTGAGTCCCCAAGAACCCCGCCCGCCTACACAGATACGCAGTATTTT,CAISESPRTPPAYTDTQYF
once,-,TRBJ1-2,TRBV3-1/TRBV3-2,TGTGCCAGCAGCCAGCACACCCGGGGGACCAACTTAGGCTACACCTTC,CASSQHTRGTNLGYTF
few,TRBD1,TRBJ2-1,TRBV5-1,TGCGCCAGCAGCTTGGGGGGACAGCGGCCTTACAATGAGCAGTTCTTC,CASSLGGQRPYNEQFF
-,-,TRBJ2-2,TRBV9,TGTGCCAGCAGACCCCATAATAGCGGGAACACCGGGGAGCTGTTTTTT,CASRPHNSGNTGELFF
-,-,TRBJ1-1,TRBV12-3/TRBV12-4,TGTGCCAGCATTCTTCACAGGGACACTGAAGCTTTCTTT,CASILHRDTEAFF
-,TRBD2,TRBJ2-3,TRBV6-5,TGTGCCAGCAGTTACAGCGGGAGCGGAAATACGCAGTATTTT,CASSYSGSGNTQYF
-,-,TRBJ2-1,TRBV19,TGTGCCAGTAGCCCGGGACTCGGTGAGCAGTTCTTC,CASSPGLGEQFF
-,-,TRBJ1-6,TRBV18,TGTGCCAGCTCACCCGGACTCTCAGGGAATAATTCACCCCTCCACTTT,CASSPGLSGNNSPLHF
-,-,TRBJ2-1,TRBV6-5,TGTGCCAGCAGTCCCAACTCCGGATCTGAGCAGTTCTTC,CASSPNSGSEQFF
-,TRBD1,TRBJ1-3,TRBV7-2,TGTGCCAGCAGCTTCGCCGGGACAGGGGTTGGAAACACCATATATTTT,CASSFAGTGVGNTIYF
once,-,TRBJ1-1,TRBV10-2,TGCGCCAGCGTGTCAGGGAGAAACACTGAAGCTTTCTTT,CASVSGRNTEAFF
-,-,TRBJ1-1,TRBV3-1/TRBV3-2,TGTGCCAGCAGCCCGGGGGGAGCTGAAGCTTTCTTT,CASSPGGAEAFF